The text below deals with one TCR beta chain. The antigen is undetermined. TCRdb's table, derived via immunoSEQ multiplex PCR, lists solely in-frame clones and lacks some. The table lists about 140,000 clones, 85% to 90% of them singletons, with around 1.5% in the top ten. These data come from a study of T cell responses to AZD1222 COVID-19 vaccine. The J segment lost 0 bases and the V segment lost 3 bases, leaving 9 bases of the junction unmatched. The germline CDR1 and CDR2 sequences are LNHDA and SQIVND (reference sequence). There are 18 residues in the CDR3. Study outcomes and limitations: Donors were mostly white British, more females; clonal diversity possibly underestimated. Elevations in Spike-specific TCR breadth and depth followed administration of two AZD1222 doses. Along spike, vaccine-associated CD4 TCRs were found throughout, with dominance at 160-218 and 743-854.

This receptor was obtained from an adult in good health. The V gene is TRBV19, the J gene TRBJ2-7; the match to TRBD2 covers 12 bases. Here the sequenced sample was peripheral blood, taken on day 0 of AZD1222 vaccination. For the CDR3, the DNA is TGTGCCAGTAGTATGATTGGGACTAGCGGGCGCAGCTCCTACGAGCAGTACTTC. The encoded protein is CASSMIGTSGRSSYEQYF.